The present T cell receptor (beta chain) was sequenced within a study of tissue T cells after allogeneic stem cell transplantation. Study outcomes and limitations: Within patients, tissue anatomy strongly shaped TCR repertoire composition.

Germline loops: CDR1 KGHPV, CDR2 FQNQEV (reference sequence). The CDR3 is made up of 12 amino acids. The J segment lost 7 bases and the V segment lost 2 bases, leaving 0 bases of the junction unmatched. Time point reported: mouse harvest day 7 after allogeneic transplant. Tail vein injection delivered 10^7 T-cell-depleted bone marrow cells and 10^6 splenic CD5+ T cells. Tissues came from B6→BALB/c major-mismatch GVHD mice at day 7 or 14. Libraries were prepared by immunoSEQ multiplex PCR; TCRdb keeps only in-frame clonotypes and omits some of them. The table records roughly 2,300 clones, 55% of them present only once. Turning to this clone: Antigen: not known. The gene names given are mouse names. Coverage ceases 1 residue before the CDR3 finishes, and the germline J gene fills in the end.

The sequenced sample was liver tissue. This chain connects TRBV26 to TRBJ1-1; 8 nucleotides match TRBD1. This TCR was sampled from a female BALB/c mouse given C57BL/6 T cells with graft-versus-host disease after an allogeneic hematopoietic cell transplant. Incomplete CDR3 DNA: TGTGCCAGCAGTCTGGGACAGGGAGAAGTCTTC. As protein: CASSLGQGEVF. The full-length CDR3 reads as CASSLGQGEVFF.